The 27 T cell receptor beta chains listed next were all sequenced from one sample in a study of STAT3 mutations in large granular lymphocyte leukemia. For these receptors, no antigen is known. Study findings and constraints: At least one immunodominant TCR beta clonotype appeared in every T-cell large granular lymphocyte leukemia patient.

Sequencing was performed with immunoSEQ multiplex PCR; in TCRdb, only in-frame clones are kept and a portion is missing. The repertoire holds several thousand clones, with around 90% as singletons. Sample: PBMCs. These receptors were obtained from a human donor with T large granular lymphocyte leukemia. Some clones in this sample may be carry-over from other donors' samples.

The chain combines TRBV4-2 with TRBJ2-1; 8 bases align to TRBD2. The CDR3 extends over 13 amino acids. V shed 6 bases, J shed 8 bases, and the junction held 6 bases outside the gene matches. Looked up from germline, CDR1 is LGHNA and CDR2 is YNFKEQ. The CDR3 nucleotides read TGTGCCAGCAGTCGGGAGGGGGAAGATGAGCAGTTCTTC. Translation: CASSREGEDEQFF.

The J gene is TRBJ2-7, the V gene TRBV5-1; the D is unclear. Germline CDR1 SGHRS, CDR2 YFSETQ. The CDR3 is 14 amino acids. V lost 3 bases and J 2 bases, leaving 12 bases between the germline ends. DNA of the CDR3: TGCGCCAGCAGCTCGACGAGAAGAACCTACGAGCAGTACTTC. It translates to CASSSTRRTYEQYF.

The rearrangement links TRBV5-6 to TRBJ2-7, with unresolved D. The germline V and J ends were trimmed by 0 bases and 4 bases, with 2 bases remaining between them. CDR1 is SGHDT and CDR2 is YYEEEE in the germline V gene. CDR3 length: 11 residues. The CDR3 sequence: CASSLGYEQYV. In DNA form, the CDR3 reads TGTGCCAGCAGCTTGGGGTACGAGCAGTACGTC.

The rearrangement links TRBV5-1 to TRBJ1-2; no firm D call. This CDR3 region has 11 residues. V was pared by 2 bases and J by 4 bases, with 3 bases between. CDR1 and CDR2 (germline): SGHRS, YFSETQ. The CDR3 DNA follows: TGCGCCAGCAGCTTCGGCTATGGCTACACCTTC. This sequence encodes CASSFGYGYTF.

This chain joins TRBV6-6 and TRBJ1-4; D not resolved. The CDR3 totals 13 residues. V lost 6 bases to trimming and J lost 8 bases, with 13 bases between them. Germline CDR1 MNHNY, CDR2 SVGAGI (reference sequence). The CDR3 sequence is CASRLQGGEKLFF. The CDR3 DNA reads TGTGCCAGCAGACTACAAGGTGGCGAAAAACTGTTTTTT.

The rearrangement joins TRBV6-5 to TRBJ2-1, with 7 bases aligning to TRBD2. Trimming took 5 bases from V and 9 from J; bases not matched to a gene: 7. Germline V CDR1 and CDR2: MNHEY, SVGAGI. The CDR3 loop spans 13 amino acids. The CDR3 reads CASSDVREGEQFF. The CDR3 DNA follows: TGTGCCAGCAGTGACGTTAGGGAGGGTGAGCAGTTCTTC.

V usage is TRBV18 and J usage is TRBJ2-1, with TRBD2 matching over 9 bases. Germline lookup yields CDR1 KGHSH and CDR2 LQKENI. V shed 3 bases and J 0 bases; nucleotides not matched to a gene: 9. There are 18 residues in the CDR3. The CDR3 nucleotides read TGTGCCAGCTCACCCCAGCGGGGGGACGTATACTCCTACAATGAGCAGTTCTTC. This sequence encodes CASSPQRGDVYSYNEQFF.

The chain couples TRBV5-4 to TRBJ2-5; a possible D gene is TRBD1 (5 bases). Germline V gene data show CDR1 as SGHNT and CDR2 as YYREEE (reference sequence). The ends were cut back, 6 bases at V and 5 bases at J, with 14 bases in the middle. CDR3 length equals 13 residues. As DNA, the CDR3 is TGTGCCAGCACCTACGGACAACAGGAGACCCAGTACTTC. As protein: CASTYGQQETQYF.

This chain joins TRBV10-3 and TRBJ2-7; 10 positions match TRBD2. The CDR3 consists of 13 residues. With 6 bases clipped from V and 7 bases from J, the junction kept 6 bases outside the gene matches. Per germline, CDR1 ENHRY and CDR2 SYGVKD. The CDR3 reads CAIRTSGLGEQYF. The CDR3 nucleotides are TGTGCCATCAGGACTAGCGGGCTGGGGGAGCAGTACTTC.

This clone is a singleton in its sample. The V call is TRBV6-4, the J call TRBJ1-1; a possible D gene is TRBD1 (5 bases). V lost 2 bases to trimming and J lost 5 bases, with 9 bases between them. The CDR3 is 13 amino acids. Per germline, CDR1 MRHNA and CDR2 SNTAGT. The CDR3 here is CASSDQRGTEAFF. Written as DNA, the CDR3 is TGTGCCAGCAGTGACCAACGGGGGACTGAAGCTTTCTTT.

V and J are TRBV2 and TRBJ2-1, with 7 bases lining up with TRBD1. Germline V CDR1 and CDR2: SNHLY, FYNNEI. The CDR3 extends over 14 amino acids. Germline trimming cut 3 bases from V and 4 bases from J; bases unmatched to any gene: 3. The DNA for the CDR3 is TGTGCCAGCAGTGATGGGACAGATTACAATGAGCAGTTCTTC. Protein sequence: CASSDGTDYNEQFF.

The chain links TRBV6-5 to TRBJ1-1; 7 bases are a match to TRBD1. The CDR3 is 16 amino acids. Losses at the gene ends were 2 bases for V and 1 base for J; bases not matched to a gene: 7. CDR1 MNHEY and CDR2 SVGAGI come from the germline V gene. The CDR3 DNA sequence: TGTGCCAGCAGTTACGGGGACAGTCGCGCGAACACTGAAGCTTTCTTT. Translated: CASSYGDSRANTEAFF.

The CDR3 protein is CASSLVLTQHGELFF. As DNA, the CDR3 is TGTGCCAGCAGTTTAGTCCTGACCCAGCACGGGGAGCTGTTTTTT. The rearrangement uses TRBV27 and TRBJ2-2; D is uncertain. Germline V CDR1 and CDR2: MNHEY, SMNVEV (reference sequence). The CDR3 consists of 15 residues. V dropped 2 bases and J dropped 7 bases, with 14 bases sitting between them.

This clone was seen only a few times. CDR3 DNA: TGTGCCAGCAGCTTAGTAGGTGGGGCGCATGGCTACACCTTC. Protein sequence: CASSLVGGAHGYTF. The chain uses TRBV7-2 and TRBJ1-2, with a weak D call TRBD1 (5 bases). Germline values: CDR1 SGHTA, CDR2 FQGNSA. There are 14 residues in the CDR3. Trimming took off 1 base at V and 6 bases at J, with 12 bases between the two ends.

The V gene is TRBV6-1, the J gene TRBJ2-7; tentative D call: TRBD2 (6 bases). Trimming removed 3 bases at V and 4 bases at J, with 16 bases between. The CDR3 has 15 residues. In germline, CDR1 is MNHNS, CDR2 SASEGT. CDR3 sequence: CASSDISGGIYEQYV. The CDR3 coding sequence is TGTGCCAGCAGTGATATTAGCGGAGGAATTTACGAGCAGTACGTC.

The V call is TRBV25-1, the J call TRBJ1-5, with TRBD1 matching 7 bases. Germline-derived CDR1 and CDR2 are MGHDK and SYGVNS. CDR3 length: 14 residues. V dropped 5 bases and J dropped 6; count of bases not matched to a gene: 7. The CDR3 is CASSPTGVGQPQHF. CDR3 in DNA: TGTGCCAGCAGTCCAACAGGGGTTGGTCAGCCCCAGCATTTT. Together with reference TRBV25-1 and TRBJ1-5, the CDR3 gives the full variable domain: EADIYQTPRYLVIGTGKKITLECSQTMGHDKMYWYQQDPGMELHLIHYSYGVNSTEKGDLSSESTVSRIRTEHFPLTLESARPSHTSQYLCASSPTGVGQPQHFGDGTRLSIL.

V and J are TRBV4-2 and TRBJ1-2; 10 positions match TRBD1. The CDR3 spans 16 residues. In germline, CDR1 is LGHNA, CDR2 YNFKEQ. With 0 bases clipped from V and 6 bases from J, the junction kept 7 bases outside the gene matches. The CDR3, as DNA: TGTGCCAGCAGCCAAGACGGGACAGGGGAAGAAGATGGCTACACCTTC. This sequence encodes CASSQDGTGEEDGYTF.

The rearrangement uses TRBV28 and TRBJ1-1; D unresolved. Looked up from germline, CDR1 is MDHEN and CDR2 is SYDVKM. The CDR3 loop spans 16 amino acids. Trimming left V 5 bases short and J 4 bases short, with 20 bases between. In nucleotides, the CDR3 is TGTGCCAGCAGTCTCCCCCGGTTCGGGGTCTCCACTGAAGCTTTCTTT. Amino acid sequence: CASSLPRFGVSTEAFF.

This sequence joins TRBV28 and TRBJ1-2, with a possible D match to TRBD1 (6 bases). The germline gives CDR1 MDHEN, CDR2 SYDVKM. This CDR3 comprises 13 residues. The V end was cut by 2 bases, the J end by 7 bases, with 11 bases between. The DNA for the CDR3 is TGTGCCAGCAGTTTAGGGCAGGGGATTGGCTACACCTTC. Protein product: CASSLGQGIGYTF.

The chain is built from TRBV4-1 and TRBJ2-5, with a weak D call TRBD1 (5 bases). From germline, CDR1 is MGHRA and CDR2 YSYEKL. V shed 1 base and J shed 5 bases, with 8 bases lying between them. CDR3 length equals 13 residues. The CDR3 spells CASSQAGSETQYF. Written as DNA, the CDR3 is TGCGCCAGCAGCCAAGCAGGGTCCGAGACCCAGTACTTC.

V usage is TRBV5-6 and J usage is TRBJ1-2; D is ambiguous. The CDR3 spans 15 residues. Germline V gives CDR1 SGHDT, CDR2 YYEEEE. Trimming removed 1 base from V and 7 bases from J, with 17 bases in between. The CDR3 here is CASSLTAKGSGGYTF. The DNA for the CDR3 is TGTGCCAGCAGCTTGACAGCGAAGGGCTCAGGTGGCTACACCTTC.

CDR3 region: CASRGSGRLADTQYF. The CDR3 nucleotides read TGTGCCAGCAGGGGAAGCGGGAGGCTAGCTGATACGCAGTATTTT. V and J are TRBV11-1 and TRBJ2-3; 9 positions agree with TRBD2. The germline CDR1 and CDR2 sequences are SGHAT and FQDESV (reference sequence). The CDR3 is 15 residues long. The J segment lost 6 bases and the V segment lost 6 bases, leaving 10 bases of the junction unmatched.

The rearrangement uses TRBV5-1 and TRBJ1-2; D unresolved. The germline V gene encodes CDR1 SGHRS and CDR2 YFSETQ. This CDR3 comprises 13 residues. Trimming stripped 4 bases from V and 7 bases from J, with 14 bases between. DNA for the CDR3: TGCGCCAGCAGCCTAGGGAATAGCGTTGGCTACACCTTC. This sequence encodes CASSLGNSVGYTF.

This clone was found once. This chain connects TRBV27 to TRBJ1-1, with TRBD1 matching over 11 bases. Germline CDR1 reads MNHEY; CDR2 reads SMNVEV (reference sequence). V gave up 8 bases and J gave up 3 bases; unmatched junction bases: 2. The CDR3 extends over 13 amino acids. CDR3 coding DNA: TGTGCCAGCGGACAGGGGGCGTACACTGAAGCTTTCTTT. Amino acids: CASGQGAYTEAFF.

The V and J genes are TRBV6-5 and TRBJ2-3, with D possibly matching TRBD2 (5 bases). The germline V gene encodes CDR1 MNHEY and CDR2 SVGAGI. The CDR3 spans 10 residues. V dropped 8 bases and J dropped 6 bases, with 6 bases sitting between them. CDR3 protein: CASGEDTQYF. In nucleotides, the CDR3 is TGTGCCAGCGGGGAGGATACGCAGTATTTT.

The chain links TRBV5-5 to TRBJ1-2; TRBD1 might be the D (6 bases). The CDR3 covers 14 residues. The ends were cut back, 4 bases at V and 2 bases at J, with 12 bases in the middle. Germline-derived CDR1 and CDR2 are SGHKS and YYEKEE (reference sequence). The CDR3 coding sequence is TGTGCCAGCAGCCCCAAGCAGGGGAACTATGGCTACACCTTC. Its translation: CASSPKQGNYGYTF.

The genes are TRBV30 and TRBJ1-2; D gene uncertain. This CDR3 contains 10 residues. In germline, CDR1 is GTSNPN, CDR2 SVGIG (reference sequence). Between the trimmed V and J ends, which lost 3 bases and 8 bases, there was a span of 7 bases. CDR3 residues: CAWRKGGYTF. The DNA for the CDR3 is TGTGCCTGGAGGAAAGGAGGCTACACCTTC.